This T cell receptor (beta chain) was documented in a study of blood T cell repertoires in COVID-19. At the level of the study: Sample material is recorded as cDNA or gDNA derived from T cells, B-cell-depleted T cells, or PBMCs.

The CDR3 is 15 residues long. With 5 bases clipped from V and 3 bases from J, the junction kept 7 bases outside the gene matches. Germline V CDR1 and CDR2: MNHEY, SVGAGI. Study processing details: Reference gene primer amplification gave nucleated cell count estimates. Assay used: immunoSEQ multiplex PCR; TCRdb lists only in-frame clones, some missing. That table is the source of V, J and clone size, and D and trimming were worked out from the DNA. The data show fewer than 150,000 clones, with about 88% seen just once and roughly 10% held by the top ten. The rearrangement joins TRBV6-5 to TRBJ2-7; the match to TRBD1 covers 10 bases. Source material: peripheral blood. This receptor was taken from a middle-aged man with active or convalescent COVID-19. CDR3 DNA: TGTGCCAGCAGTAGCAGGACAGGGGGGAACTACGAGCAGTACTTC. Its protein is CASSSRTGGNYEQYF.